Below, 17 T cell receptor beta chains from the same sample are listed, as sequenced in a study of response to subunit inactivated influenza vaccine. Each CDR3 protein gets one entry after TCRdb re-called the RT-PCR reads with MiXCR. The sample has about 650,000 distinct CDR3 sequences; 15% to 18% are singletons. The input for sequencing was PBMCs from blood, taken 11 to 12 days after vaccination. Receptors originate from a man aged 50-60 years who received an inactivated influenza vaccine.

Note on this clonotype: A much larger clone differs by one base, so this may be a read error. The chain combines TRBV5-1 with TRBJ2-7; TRBD1 matches at 8 bases. There are 14 residues in the CDR3. CDR1 is SGHRS, CDR2 YFSETQ, per germline. The junction had 12 bases not matched to a gene; V was cut back by 7 bases and J by 6 bases. The CDR3 here is CASGDPDRGREQYF. In DNA, the CDR3 is TGCGCCAGCGGCGACCCCGACAGGGGACGCGAGCAGTACTTC.

This clonotype turned up a few times. V and J are TRBV4-3 and TRBJ2-1, with D perhaps TRBD1 (5 bases). Trimming left V 0 bases short and J 6 bases short, with 15 bases between. This CDR3 is 16 amino acids long. Germline CDR1 is LGHNA and CDR2 is YSLEER. The CDR3, as DNA: TGCGCCAGCAGCCAAGATTGGACGGTTGGGGCCAATGAGCAGTTCTTC. Translating gives CASSQDWTVGANEQFF.

This chain connects TRBV2 to TRBJ2-1; 9 bases are shared with TRBD2. This CDR3 contains 20 residues. CDR1 and CDR2 (germline): SNHLY, FYNNEI. The J segment lost 2 bases and the V segment lost 6 bases, leaving 20 bases of the junction unmatched. The CDR3 bases are TGTGCCAGCAGCGCCCTCCCCTCTAGCGGGACCTTGTCCCCCTACAATGAGCAGTTCTTC. Translation gives CASSALPSSGTLSPYNEQFF. The full variable domain, with the rest looked up from reference TRBV2 and TRBJ2-1, is EPEVTQTPSHQVTQMGQEVILRCVPISNHLYFYWYRQILGQKVEFLVSFYNNEISEKSEIFDDQFSVERPDGSNFTLKIRSTKLEDSAMYFCASSALPSSGTLSPYNEQFFGPGTRLTVL.

The gene calls are TRBV20-1 and TRBJ2-3; D gene uncertain. This CDR3 has 12 residues. Trimming removed 0 bases from V and 2 bases from J, with 3 bases in between. In germline, CDR1 is DFQATT, CDR2 SNEGSKA (reference sequence). The CDR3 reads CSARDLTDTQYF. The CDR3 coding sequence is TGCAGTGCTAGAGATCTCACAGATACGCAGTATTTT.

Many counts were recorded for this clonotype. The chain combines TRBV5-1 with TRBJ2-7, with TRBD1 matching over 8 bases. The germline V gene has CDR1 SGHRS and CDR2 YFSETQ. J gave up 3 bases and V 4 bases, and 3 bases lay outside the gene matches. The CDR3 is 13 residues long. CDR3 DNA: TGCGCCAGCAGCCGAGGACAGGGCTACGAGCAGTACTTC. Translated, it gives CASSRGQGYEQYF. Complete variable domain (other parts from reference TRBV5-1 and TRBJ2-7): KAGVTQTPRYLIKTRGQQVTLSCSPISGHRSVSWYQQTPGQGLQFLFEYFSETQRNKGNFPGRFSGRQFSNSRSEMNVSTLELGDSALYLCASSRGQGYEQYFGPGTRLTVT.

This chain links TRBV21-1 with TRBJ2-7; the listed D gene, TRBD2, was not tested against the DNA. TRBV21-1 is described as a pseudogene. CDR3 size: 23 residues. This chain's CDR3 is CASSPTASGTGSLAGGPSHEQYF. For the CDR3, the DNA is TGTGCCAGCAGCCCCACAGCCTCCGGGACAGGGTCACTAGCGGGAGGGCCATCCCACGAGCAGTACTTC.

This clonotype was counted between two and nine times. The chain has TRBV7-2 and TRBJ1-2; D might be TRBD1 (5 bases). Germline lookup yields CDR1 SGHTA and CDR2 FQGNSA. V gave up 3 bases and J gave up 5 bases, with 13 bases separating them. The CDR3 totals 14 residues. Written as DNA, the CDR3 is TGTGCCAGCAGCTTCGTGGAGACAGCTTATGGCTACACCTTC. This encodes CASSFVETAYGYTF. Full variable domain (remainder filled in from reference TRBV7-2 and TRBJ1-2): GAGVSQSPSNKVTEKGKDVELRCDPISGHTALYWYRQSLGQGLEFLIYFQGNSAPDKSGLPSDRFSAERTGGSVSTLTIQRTQQEDSAVYLCASSFVETAYGYTFGSGTRLTVV.

This clonotype was seen at least ten times. V gene TRBV5-1 combines with J gene TRBJ2-7; 10 nucleotides align to TRBD1. Trimming took 2 bases from V and 6 from J; bases not matched to a gene: 5. This CDR3 spans 14 amino acids. Germline lookup yields CDR1 SGHRS and CDR2 YFSETQ. The CDR3 DNA is TGCGCCAGCAGCTTCGGACAGGGGGTGGGCGAGCAGTACTTC. Residues: CASSFGQGVGEQYF.

This clonotype came up a few times. This chain links TRBV9 with TRBJ2-3, with 10 bases that match TRBD2. Germline-derived CDR1 and CDR2 are SGDLS and YYNGEE. This CDR3 is 16 amino acids long. V was clipped by 0 bases and J by 4 bases; unmatched bases: 5. The CDR3 loop reads CASSVEVAGGSDTQYF. CDR3 sequence (DNA): TGTGCCAGCAGCGTAGAGGTAGCGGGAGGCTCAGATACGCAGTATTTT.

This clonotype was seen a few times. The J gene is TRBJ2-5, the V gene TRBV12-3 or TRBV12-4; D is unresolved. CDR3 length equals 14 residues. The V gene lost 1 base and the J gene lost 4 bases, with 10 bases spanning the gap. CDR3 sequence reads: CASSLGQKGETQYF. CDR3 sequence (DNA): TGTGCCAGCAGTTTAGGGCAGAAGGGAGAGACCCAGTACTTC.

The chain recombines TRBV18 with TRBJ2-1; 11 bases match TRBD2. Trimming removed 6 bases from V and 0 bases from J; junction bases left unmatched: 16. The CDR3 is 20 amino acids. The germline V gene has CDR1 KGHSH and CDR2 LQKENI. The CDR3 is CASSPTPGLAEAFSYNEQFF. CDR3 coding DNA: TGTGCCAGCTCGCCTACTCCGGGACTAGCGGAAGCCTTCTCCTACAATGAGCAGTTCTTC.

The CDR3 DNA reads TGTGCCAGCAGAATCTGGACAGCCTCCTACGAGCAGTACTTC. It codes for CASRIWTASYEQYF. This chain connects TRBV6-2 or TRBV6-3 to TRBJ2-7, with D possibly matching TRBD1 (6 bases). The CDR3 consists of 14 residues. Germline CDR1 MNHEY, CDR2 SVGEGT. V was trimmed by 6 bases and J by 0 bases, leaving 12 bases between them.

This clonotype has ten or more counts. The chain recombines TRBV24-1 with TRBJ2-1; no definite D call. Trimming took 4 bases from V and 3 from J, leaving 9 bases between them. Germline V lookup: CDR1 KGHDR, CDR2 SFDVKD. The CDR3 runs 14 residues. CDR3 protein: CATSEGPGYNEQFF. The DNA of the CDR3 is TGTGCCACCAGTGAAGGGCCAGGCTACAATGAGCAGTTCTTC.

The CDR3 reads CASSPSRQANYGYTF. CDR3 in DNA: TGTGCCAGCAGCCCCAGCCGCCAGGCTAACTATGGCTACACCTTC. V gene TRBV3-1 combines with J gene TRBJ1-2; D remains unclear. Germline V gene lookup returns CDR1 LGHDT and CDR2 YNNKEL (reference sequence). The V end was cut by 4 bases, the J end by 0 bases, with 12 bases between. The CDR3 extends over 15 amino acids. The full variable domain, its missing parts supplied by reference TRBV3-1 and TRBJ1-2, is DTAVSQTPKYLVTQMGNDKSIKCEQNLGHDTMYWYKQDSKKFLKIMFSYNNKELIINETVPNRFSPKSPDKAHLNLHINSLELGDSAVYFCASSPSRQANYGYTFGSGTRLTVV.

This rearrangement joins TRBV24-1 to TRBJ2-5; no clear D gene. Germline-derived CDR1 and CDR2 are KGHDR and SFDVKD. The CDR3 sequence is 12 residues long. The V gene lost 4 bases and the J gene lost 10 bases, with 12 bases spanning the gap. CDR3 region: CATSDPASYQYF. The DNA for the CDR3 is TGTGCCACCAGTGACCCCGCTTCTTACCAGTACTTC.

V and J are TRBV5-1 and TRBJ1-2; perhaps TRBD1 as D (5 bases). Germline V gene data show CDR1 as SGHRS and CDR2 as YFSETQ. The CDR3 has 16 amino acids. Trimming pared 0 bases from V and 4 bases from J, leaving 16 bases between. The CDR3 protein is CASSLAGGAMPYGYTF. The CDR3, as DNA: TGCGCCAGCAGCTTGGCTGGGGGAGCAATGCCCTATGGCTACACCTTC.

This clonotype came up a few times. CDR3 DNA: TGCGCCAGCAGCCTCTTACTAGCGGGAGGTCTGTCTAATGAGCAGTTCTTC. Protein product: CASSLLLAGGLSNEQFF. The J gene is TRBJ2-1, the V gene TRBV5-1; 12 nucleotides agree with TRBD2. V shed 4 bases and J 7 bases; nucleotides not matched to a gene: 12. Germline CDR1 and CDR2: SGHRS and YFSETQ. The CDR3 runs 17 residues.